The rows below give T cell receptor beta chains drawn from one sample of a study of identical twins. TCRdb processed the 5' RACE reads anew with MiXCR; each CDR3 protein has one entry. Of about 890,000 distinct CDR3 sequences in the sample, over 9% were seen once. This sample also belongs to another study, concerning yellow fever vaccine responses in identical twins.

The sample taken for sequencing was PBMCs. These receptors all come from a woman between 18 and 29 years old in good health. Each CDR3 is given with its conserved first and last residue. The D gene is left open where the match is weak. Some rows have no size entry. The others give once, few or many, or a class for an expanded clone.

v_call: TRBV7-9
d_call: TRBD2
clone_size: few
j_call: TRBJ2-7
cdr3_nt: TGTGCCAGTCTTAGCGGGAGCTCCTACGAGCAGTACTTC
cdr3_aa: CASLSGSSYEQYF

v_call: TRBV20-1
d_call: TRBD1
clone_size: many
j_call: TRBJ1-5
cdr3_nt: TGCAGTGCTTACACGGGACAGGGGCGGGATCAGCCCCAGCATTTT
cdr3_aa: CSAYTGQGRDQPQHF

v_call: TRBV20-1
d_call: -
clone_size: -
j_call: TRBJ2-5
cdr3_nt: TGCGGAGGTACAGGGATTCAAGAGACCCAGTACTTC
cdr3_aa: CGGTGIQETQYF

v_call: TRBV29-1
d_call: TRBD2
clone_size: few
j_call: TRBJ2-1
cdr3_nt: TGCAGCGCCACAGGTATCGTAGCGGGGGATTACAATGAGCAGTTCTTC
cdr3_aa: CSATGIVAGDYNEQFF

v_call: TRBV27
d_call: -
clone_size: -
j_call: TRBJ2-6
cdr3_nt: TGTGCCAGAAAGTGGGTTCCGTTCAACTCTGGGGCCAACGTCCTGACTTTC
cdr3_aa: CARKWVPFNSGANVLTF

v_call: TRBV7-9
d_call: -
clone_size: -
j_call: TRBJ2-5
cdr3_nt: TGTGCCAGTGAAAGAGTAGCCAGACAAGAGACCCAGTACTTC
cdr3_aa: CASERVARQETQYF

v_call: TRBV29-1
d_call: -
clone_size: many
j_call: TRBJ2-1
cdr3_nt: TGCAGCGTTAGCAGACAATACAATGAGCAGTTCTTC
cdr3_aa: CSVSRQYNEQFF

v_call: TRBV5-5
d_call: -
clone_size: -
j_call: TRBJ2-2
cdr3_nt: TGTGCCAGCAGCTTGGGATCCACTCACGGGGAGCTGTTTTTT
cdr3_aa: CASSLGSTHGELFF

v_call: TRBV29-1
d_call: -
clone_size: few
j_call: TRBJ2-5
cdr3_nt: TGCAGCGTTGGGGTCCAAGAGACCCAGTACTTC
cdr3_aa: CSVGVQETQYF

v_call: TRBV20-1
d_call: TRBD2
clone_size: -
j_call: TRBJ2-4
cdr3_nt: TGCAGTGCTAGAGATCTAGGGACTAGAGCCGGGAACATTCAGTACTTC
cdr3_aa: CSARDLGTRAGNIQYF

v_call: TRBV3-1
d_call: -
clone_size: -
j_call: TRBJ1-1
cdr3_nt: TGTGCCAGCAGTCGTACCAGGGGTGATGAAGCTTTCTTT
cdr3_aa: CASSRTRGDEAFF

v_call: TRBV27
d_call: -
clone_size: few
j_call: TRBJ2-7
cdr3_nt: TGTGCCAGCAGTTTAAGGGGGATTGTTTTAGGACCCCGGGCCTACGAGCAGTACTTC
cdr3_aa: CASSLRGIVLGPRAYEQYF

v_call: TRBV7-8
d_call: -
clone_size: -
j_call: TRBJ2-5
cdr3_nt: TGTGCCAGCAGTATTAGGGAACTAGCAGAGACCCAGTACTTC
cdr3_aa: CASSIRELAETQYF

v_call: TRBV6-5
d_call: -
clone_size: few
j_call: TRBJ1-6
cdr3_nt: TGTGCCAGCAGTTACTGGGGGTCTAATTCACCCCTCCACTTT
cdr3_aa: CASSYWGSNSPLHF

v_call: TRBV7-8
d_call: -
clone_size: few
j_call: TRBJ2-1
cdr3_nt: TGTGCCAGCAGCTTATCCATCCAAGCTAGCAGCGATGAGCAGTTCTTC
cdr3_aa: CASSLSIQASSDEQFF

v_call: TRBV29-1
d_call: -
clone_size: -
j_call: TRBJ2-1
cdr3_nt: TGCAGCGCCCTGGGGAGACTAGGGGATTACAATGAGCAGTTCTTC
cdr3_aa: CSALGRLGDYNEQFF

v_call: TRBV19
d_call: TRBD2
clone_size: few
j_call: TRBJ2-2
cdr3_nt: TGTGCCAGTCTCAGACTAGCGGGAGTCACCGGGGAGCTGTTTTTT
cdr3_aa: CASLRLAGVTGELFF

v_call: TRBV12-3/TRBV12-4
d_call: -
clone_size: -
j_call: TRBJ2-1
cdr3_nt: TGTGCCAGCAGCCCGGGTGTTCATGGGTCCTACAATGAGCAGTTCTTC
cdr3_aa: CASSPGVHGSYNEQFF

v_call: TRBV20-1
d_call: TRBD2
clone_size: -
j_call: TRBJ2-5
cdr3_nt: TGCAGTGCTAGGAGAGGTAGCGGGGGATCCGGGGAGACCCAGTACTTC
cdr3_aa: CSARRGSGGSGETQYF

v_call: TRBV12-3/TRBV12-4
d_call: -
clone_size: -
j_call: TRBJ2-2
cdr3_nt: TGTGCCAGTCGGATTGCCACCGGGGAGCTGTTTTTT
cdr3_aa: CASRIATGELFF

v_call: TRBV15
d_call: -
clone_size: few
j_call: TRBJ2-3
cdr3_nt: TGTGCCACCAGCAGACGCTTCCGGGAGTCAGATACGCAGTATTTT
cdr3_aa: CATSRRFRESDTQYF

v_call: TRBV10-3
d_call: -
clone_size: few
j_call: TRBJ2-5
cdr3_nt: TGTGCCATAAGAGGTCTCCAAGAGACCCAGTACTTC
cdr3_aa: CAIRGLQETQYF

v_call: TRBV6-1
d_call: TRBD1
clone_size: -
j_call: TRBJ2-7
cdr3_nt: TGTGCCAGCAGTGAGCCGGGACAGGGGGCTGGGTACGAGCAGTACTTC
cdr3_aa: CASSEPGQGAGYEQYF

v_call: TRBV2
d_call: TRBD1
clone_size: -
j_call: TRBJ1-1
cdr3_nt: TGTGCCAGCAGTGGATCAGGGGGCAACACTGAAGCTTTCTTT
cdr3_aa: CASSGSGGNTEAFF

v_call: TRBV29-1
d_call: -
clone_size: many
j_call: TRBJ2-1
cdr3_nt: TGCAGCGTTGATTTCGGCGGGAAAGAGCAGTTCTTC
cdr3_aa: CSVDFGGKEQFF

v_call: TRBV5-1
d_call: -
clone_size: many
j_call: TRBJ2-6
cdr3_nt: TGCGCCAGCAGCCCGAATTCGGGATCGTCTGGGGCCAACGTCCTGACTTTC
cdr3_aa: CASSPNSGSSGANVLTF

v_call: TRBV4-1
d_call: TRBD2
clone_size: -
j_call: TRBJ2-1
cdr3_nt: TGCGCCAGCAGCCACCGATTTAGGTCGGGGACTAGCTCGGATGAGCAGTTCTTC
cdr3_aa: CASSHRFRSGTSSDEQFF

v_call: TRBV12-3/TRBV12-4
d_call: -
clone_size: -
j_call: TRBJ2-5
cdr3_nt: TGTGCCAGCAGGGGAGGGGGAGTAGAGACCCAGTACTTC
cdr3_aa: CASRGGGVETQYF

v_call: TRBV12-3/TRBV12-4
d_call: -
clone_size: -
j_call: TRBJ1-3
cdr3_nt: TGTGCCAGCAGAGATCTTCAGGGGAAGTCTGGAAACACCATATATTTT
cdr3_aa: CASRDLQGKSGNTIYF

v_call: TRBV12-3/TRBV12-4
d_call: -
clone_size: many
j_call: TRBJ2-1
cdr3_nt: TGTGCCAGCAGTTTGGACCGAAATGAGCAGTTCTTC
cdr3_aa: CASSLDRNEQFF

v_call: TRBV20-1
d_call: -
clone_size: few
j_call: TRBJ2-7
cdr3_nt: TGCAGTGCTTCCTCGGACAGTTCCTACGAGCAGTACTTC
cdr3_aa: CSASSDSSYEQYF

v_call: TRBV2
d_call: TRBD1
clone_size: few
j_call: TRBJ2-5
cdr3_nt: TGTGCCAGCAGTGAATCAACAGGGGTCACACAAGAGACCCAGTACTTC
cdr3_aa: CASSESTGVTQETQYF